The source of this T cell receptor (beta chain) is a study of early T cells in non-severe SARS-CoV-2 infection. Overall study: Sequenced bulk RNA came from whole blood that was unsorted, and chains were unpaired. Overall study findings and caveats: Reliance on VDJdb matching favored anti-spike CD8 responses; private and CD4 specificities were missed.

The table lists this clonotype with a few counts. The antigen remains undetermined. Individual cDNA molecules were tagged with unique molecular identifiers, the study reported. MiXCR, run by TCRdb on the 5' RACE reads, gives a single entry per CDR3 protein. Found here are 55,000 to 75,000 distinct CDR3 sequences, 11% of them singletons; the top ten hold approximately 5.9%. CDR1 is DFQATT and CDR2 is SNEGSKA in the germline V gene (reference sequence). This CDR3 has 11 amino acids. Trimming left V 3 bases short and J 16 bases short, with 16 bases between. The chain employs TRBV20-1 and TRBJ1-5; D possibly corresponds to TRBD1 (6 bases). Sequenced material: whole blood. This receptor was obtained from an adult who was a healthcare worker with PCR-confirmed SARS-CoV-2 infection or an uninfected control (not recorded which). The CDR3 protein is CSASWGAKQHF. The CDR3 nucleotides are TGCAGTGCTAGCTGGGGGGCCAAACAACATTTT.